This TCR beta chain was sequenced for a study of blood T cells in healthy people across ages. Study results and limitations: Observed TCR beta diversity per million T cells went down as age went up. This fall followed a roughly linear course with age. No conclusive comparison of naive versus antigen-experienced cells was possible with unsorted PBMCs.

The germline CDR1 and CDR2 sequences are KGHSH and LQKENI. The CDR3 is 15 residues long. V lost 3 bases, J lost 1 base, and 13 bases lay in between. Primed by a sample-barcoded 5' primer and a J-beta primer mix, a second PCR proceeded for about 7 to 12 cycles. TCRdb re-called the 5' RACE reads through MiXCR, storing one row per CDR3 protein. The table lists fewer than 1 million distinct CDR3 sequences, about 42% of them singletons. This clonotype has only a few counts. What it binds is not known. V and J are TRBV18 and TRBJ2-7; maybe TRBD2 (6 bases). The sequence came from a man in his sixties in good health. Input material: blood. The CDR3 spells CASSPFLGGSYEQYF. DNA for the CDR3: TGTGCCAGCTCACCTTTTCTCGGGGGATCCTACGAGCAGTACTTC.